Presented here are 19 T cell receptor beta chains from one specimen sequenced in a study of T cells in Graves' hyperthyroidism and ophthalmopathy. RNA transcripts gave rise to amplified TCR beta CDR3 regions. RT-PCR in the first round (using the HTBI primer set) targeted the TCR CDR3. One entry per CDR3 protein results from TCRdb running MiXCR on the multiplex PCR reads. The profile shows around 300,000 distinct CDR3 sequences, roughly 22% of them singletons. Sequencing was carried out using blood. The origin of the receptors is a man aged 30-40 years with Graves' ophthalmopathy.

V gene TRBV5-4 combines with J gene TRBJ2-3; a weak D match, TRBD1 (5 bases). The V end was cut by 4 bases, the J end by 0 bases, with 9 bases between. The germline gives CDR1 SGHNT, CDR2 YYREEE (reference sequence). CDR3 length: 14 residues. CDR3 coding DNA: TGTGCCAGCAGCGCACAGGAAAGCACAGATACGCAGTATTTT. It translates to CASSAQESTDTQYF.

On this clonotype itself: A much larger clone lies one base from this, so it may be a read error. This chain links TRBV12-3 or TRBV12-4 with TRBJ1-2; D uncertain. The CDR3 is made up of 13 amino acids. The CDR3 spells CASSSLADGSYNF. CDR3 coding DNA: TGTGCCAGCAGTTCCTTGGCCGATGGGAGCTACAACTTC.

This clonotype was counted at least ten times. This sequence joins TRBV11-2 and TRBJ1-2; tentatively, D is TRBD1 (6 bases). This CDR3 is 14 amino acids long. V gave up 1 base and J gave up 5 bases, with 11 bases separating them. CDR1 SGHAT and CDR2 FQNNGV come from the germline V gene. The CDR3 DNA follows: TGTGCCAGCAGCTTAGTAGGGGGAGGGTATGGCTACACCTTC. Amino acids: CASSLVGGGYGYTF.

The rearrangement links TRBV5-1 to TRBJ2-3, with TRBD1 matching 7 bases. This CDR3 spans 14 amino acids. The trim removed 4 bases at V and 6 bases at J, leaving 8 bases unmatched. Germline-derived CDR1 and CDR2 are SGHRS and YFSETQ. CDR3 nucleotides: TGCGCCAGCAGCATCGGGACAGCCGGGGATACGCAGTATTTT. It codes for CASSIGTAGDTQYF.

The CDR3 DNA is TGTGCCAGCAGTCCTAGGACAGGGGAACTCAGGGGTTCACCCCTCCACTTT. It is translated as CASSPRTGELRGSPLHF. This chain links TRBV27 with TRBJ1-6; 9 positions agree with TRBD1. CDR1 is MNHEY, CDR2 SMNVEV, per germline (reference sequence). The CDR3 has 17 amino acids. V lost 5 bases and J lost 9; bases outside the gene matches: 14.

The chain carries TRBV6-1 and TRBJ2-7; D is perhaps TRBD1 (5 bases). The CDR3 is 14 amino acids. Germline loops: CDR1 MNHNS, CDR2 SASEGT. V lost 2 bases and J lost 8, with 16 bases in between. CDR3 loop: CASSELTGRVQQYF. CDR3 sequence (DNA): TGTGCCAGCAGTGAACTAACAGGTCGTGTACAGCAGTACTTC.

Worth noting for this clonotype: It is likely a read error, because the conserved phenylalanine at the end of the CDR3 is missing. The chain combines TRBV20-1 with TRBJ2-2; 11 nucleotides align to TRBD2. CDR1 DFQATT and CDR2 SNEGSKA come from the germline V gene (reference sequence). This CDR3 contains 15 residues. Losses at the gene ends were 5 bases for V and 5 bases for J; bases not matched to a gene: 7. The CDR3 DNA reads as TGCAGTGCTTCTAAGACTAGCGGGGTTACCGGGGAGCTGTTTCTT. Amino acids: CSASKTSGVTGELFL.

This clonotype has a handful of counts. This chain connects TRBV30 to TRBJ2-7, with 7 nucleotides matching TRBD1. The trim removed 5 bases at V and 6 bases at J, leaving 10 bases unmatched. CDR3 length: 13 residues. Germline V lookup: CDR1 GTSNPN, CDR2 SVGIG (reference sequence). Written as DNA, the CDR3 is TGTGCCTGGGGAAGGGACAGCGCTTCCGAGCAGTACTTC. Translated, it gives CAWGRDSASEQYF.

There are a few counts of this clonotype. The chain joins TRBV5-1 to TRBJ1-2, with 7 bases lining up with TRBD1. Germline CDR1 SGHRS, CDR2 YFSETQ. There are 15 residues in the CDR3. V lost 3 bases and J lost 4; bases outside the gene matches: 9. CDR3 sequence reads: CASSSTGTESYGYTF. CDR3 DNA sequence: TGCGCCAGCAGCTCCACCGGGACAGAAAGCTATGGCTACACCTTC. The whole variable domain, filled in from reference TRBV5-1 and TRBJ1-2, reads KAGVTQTPRYLIKTRGQQVTLSCSPISGHRSVSWYQQTPGQGLQFLFEYFSETQRNKGNFPGRFSGRQFSNSRSEMNVSTLELGDSALYLCASSSTGTESYGYTFGSGTRLTVV.

This clonotype was found many times. The chain recombines TRBV7-2 with TRBJ2-1; a weak D match, TRBD2 (6 bases). Germline V gene lookup returns CDR1 SGHTA and CDR2 FQGNSA. V was shortened by 3 bases and J by 4 bases, with 13 bases between the two germline ends. CDR3 length equals 15 residues. CDR3 region: CASSFLTRQYNEQFF. DNA for the CDR3: TGTGCCAGCAGCTTTCTGACTAGACAATACAATGAGCAGTTCTTC.

The V call is TRBV19, the J call TRBJ1-6; maybe TRBD1 (5 bases). V was shortened by 4 bases and J by 9 bases, with 16 bases between the two germline ends. There are 15 residues in the CDR3. CDR1 and CDR2 from the germline V gene are LNHDA and SQIVND (reference sequence). The CDR3 spells CASSNFDSGGSPLHF. The CDR3 region has the DNA TGTGCCAGTAGTAATTTCGACAGTGGAGGTTCACCCCTCCACTTT.

This sequence joins TRBV5-4 and TRBJ2-3; TRBD2 matches 13 bases. Germline V gives CDR1 SGHNT, CDR2 YYREEE (reference sequence). The CDR3 covers 16 residues. Unmatched junction bases numbered 4, after V lost 4 bases and J lost 2 bases. DNA for the CDR3: TGTGCCAGCAGCCCACTAGCGGGAGGGTACACAGATACGCAGTATTTT. Amino acid sequence: CASSPLAGGYTDTQYF.

This clonotype was recorded a few times. This sequence joins TRBV6-1 and TRBJ2-4; D unresolved. V lost 6 bases and J 0 bases, leaving 6 bases between the germline ends. The CDR3 is made up of 13 amino acids. The germline CDR1 and CDR2 sequences are MNHNS and SASEGT. The CDR3 DNA follows: TGTGCCAGCAGACAGAGAGCCAAAAACATTCAGTACTTC. Translated, it gives CASRQRAKNIQYF.

CDR3 coding DNA: TGCAGTGCTAGAGGCAGCGCCAATTCCTACGAGCAGTACTTC. It specifies CSARGSANSYEQYF. V and J are TRBV20-1 and TRBJ2-7; D call uncertain. Per the germline V gene, CDR1 is DFQATT and CDR2 is SNEGSKA (reference sequence). Trimming pared 1 base from V and 1 base from J, leaving 11 bases between. The CDR3 is made up of 14 amino acids.

V usage is TRBV30 and J usage is TRBJ2-1; D gene ambiguous. V shed 2 bases and J shed 4 bases, with 18 bases lying between them. The CDR3 runs to 16 residues. In germline, CDR1 is GTSNPN, CDR2 SVGIG (reference sequence). The CDR3 reads CAWSSGGPPEYNEQFF. The CDR3 DNA reads TGTGCCTGGAGTTCTGGCGGCCCTCCCGAGTACAATGAGCAGTTCTTC.

Ten or more counts support this clonotype. The chain's CDR3 is CASSLLNYNEQFF. Written as DNA, the CDR3 is TGTGCCAGCAGCTTGCTGAACTACAATGAGCAGTTCTTC. This chain joins TRBV11-3 and TRBJ2-1, with no clear D. The CDR3 loop spans 13 amino acids. Germline V lookup: CDR1 SGHNT, CDR2 YENEEA. The V end lost 3 bases, the J end lost 3 bases, and 6 bases lay between the germline ends.

Ten or more counts support this clonotype. This sequence joins TRBV11-3 and TRBJ2-1, with D tentatively TRBD1 (5 bases). Trimming removed 5 bases from V and 4 bases from J, with 6 bases in between. In germline, CDR1 is SGHNT, CDR2 YENEEA. The CDR3 is 12 amino acids. CDR3: CASSPGYNEQFF. Written as DNA, the CDR3 is TGTGCCAGCAGCCCAGGGTACAATGAGCAGTTCTTC.

This clonotype turned up a few times. This chain joins TRBV27 and TRBJ2-1, with 9 bases matching TRBD2. Germline V lookup: CDR1 MNHEY, CDR2 SMNVEV (reference sequence). V lost 0 bases and J lost 4; bases outside the gene matches: 4. The CDR3 covers 16 residues. The CDR3 DNA is TGTGCCAGCAGTTTATCGACTAGCGGACTGTACAATGAGCAGTTCTTC. This gives the protein CASSLSTSGLYNEQFF.

In this sample, this clonotype turned up a few times. The CDR3 protein is CASSQGRPGQSYEQYF. The CDR3 DNA follows: TGTGCCAGCAGCCAGGGCCGCCCGGGACAGAGCTACGAGCAGTACTTC. This sequence joins TRBV3-1 and TRBJ2-7; 7 positions match TRBD1. The CDR3 length is 16 residues. Germline V gives CDR1 LGHDT, CDR2 YNNKEL (reference sequence). V lost 3 bases to trimming and J lost 3 bases; unmatched junction nucleotides: 11.